The 26 T cell receptor beta chains below come from one sample, sequenced in a study of T-cell reconstitution after alpha-beta-depleted transplantation in children. Researchers prepared the TCRbeta library using unique molecular identifiers, the study reports. Each CDR3 protein is one row after TCRdb ran MiXCR on the PCR reads. The table lists just over 950,000 distinct CDR3 sequences, about 29% of them singletons. Sequencing used PBMCs, mostly from graft donor cells, obtained 360 days after TCRalphabeta/CD19-depleted stem cell transplant. The origin of the receptors is a boy younger than two who had a stem cell transplant for SCID, so the T cells may come from the graft donor.

This chain uses TRBV29-1 with TRBJ2-2; D gene unclear. This CDR3 region has 11 residues. Germline V gene data show CDR1 as SQVTM and CDR2 as ANQGSEA. Trimming took 2 bases from V and 6 from J, leaving 4 bases between them. CDR3: CSVEKPGELFF. For the CDR3, the DNA is TGCAGCGTTGAAAAGCCCGGGGAGCTGTTTTTT.

The chain uses TRBV14 and TRBJ2-5; D call uncertain. The CDR3 consists of 14 residues. Between the trimmed V and J ends, which lost 2 bases and 2 bases, there was a span of 9 bases. CDR1 and CDR2 from the germline V gene are SGHDN and FVKESK. CDR3 nucleotides: TGTGCCAGCAGCCAACCATATCCACAAGAGACCCAGTACTTC. Translation gives CASSQPYPQETQYF.

This clonotype was seen a few times. The chain uses TRBV4-2 and TRBJ1-2; D perhaps matches TRBD1 (6 bases). V was trimmed by 1 base and J by 7 bases, leaving 10 bases between them. Germline-derived CDR1 and CDR2 are LGHNA and YNFKEQ. The CDR3 spans 13 residues. The CDR3 sequence is CASSQGQVSGYTF. The DNA for the CDR3 is TGTGCCAGCAGCCAAGGACAGGTATCTGGCTACACCTTC.

A few counts support this clonotype. The chain uses TRBV10-3 and TRBJ2-3; TRBD2 agrees at 8 bases. V shed 6 bases and J 1 base; nucleotides not matched to a gene: 3. Germline V gives CDR1 ENHRY, CDR2 SYGVKD. The CDR3 is 14 residues long. CDR3 nucleotides: TGTGCCATCAGGCAACTAGCGGGCACAGATACGCAGTATTTT. Residues: CAIRQLAGTDTQYF.

This sequence joins TRBV2 and TRBJ2-2, with D unresolved. There are 14 residues in the CDR3. Germline-derived CDR1 and CDR2 are SNHLY and FYNNEI. Trimming cost V 2 bases and J 4 bases, with 8 bases left between them. The CDR3 is CASSEWGPTGELFF. The CDR3 DNA follows: TGTGCCAGCAGTGAATGGGGTCCCACCGGGGAGCTGTTTTTT.

This clonotype was recorded many times. An end of the junction does not agree with germline; a read error may underlie this. The chain has TRBV5-1 and TRBJ2-1; TRBD2 matches 7 bases. Germline loops: CDR1 SGHRS, CDR2 YFSETQ. This CDR3 is 12 amino acids long. The CDR3 DNA reads TGTGCCAGCAGCTTAGGGGAGGGTGAGCAGTTCTTC. It encodes CASSLGEGEQFF.

This clonotype came up a few times. The chain couples TRBV5-1 to TRBJ2-1; 8 bases align to TRBD2. The V segment lost 6 bases and the J segment 2 bases; nucleotides outside the gene matches: 7. Germline CDR1 reads SGHRS; CDR2 reads YFSETQ. This CDR3 is built from 15 residues. The CDR3 nucleotides read TGCGCCAGCACCCCCGGGGGGGGCACCTACAATGAGCAGTTCTTC. Amino acid sequence: CASTPGGGTYNEQFF.

The rearrangement links TRBV11-1 to TRBJ2-5; D is perhaps TRBD1 or TRBD2 (5 bases each). The CDR3 is 14 amino acids. Trimming cost V 7 bases and J 4 bases, with 16 bases left between them. The V gene's germline CDR1 is SGHAT and CDR2 FQDESV (reference sequence). This CDR3 is CASTRGRVAETQYF. CDR3 bases: TGTGCCAGCACCCGGGGCAGGGTAGCAGAGACCCAGTACTTC.

This clonotype was seen only a few times. The chain recombines TRBV20-1 with TRBJ1-2, with D uncertain. The CDR3 spans 13 residues. Trimming removed 6 bases at V and 8 bases at J, with 19 bases between. CDR1 DFQATT and CDR2 SNEGSKA come from the germline V gene (reference sequence). CDR3 DNA sequence: TGCAGTGCCAGTAAGGACTCCACTATGGGCTACACCTTC. Translated: CSASKDSTMGYTF.

This clonotype was detected a few times. This chain uses TRBV4-1 with TRBJ2-3; perhaps TRBD2 as D (6 bases). V dropped 4 bases and J dropped 2 bases, with 16 bases sitting between them. Germline V gene data show CDR1 as MGHRA and CDR2 as YSYEKL. The CDR3 is made up of 16 amino acids. Written as DNA, the CDR3 is TGCGCCAGCAGCCCGGTGGGGAAGCGGGTCACAGATACGCAGTATTTT. Its protein product is CASSPVGKRVTDTQYF.

The V and J genes are TRBV20-1 and TRBJ2-1, with TRBD2 identical over 8 bases. CDR3 length: 16 residues. V lost 2 bases to trimming and J lost 2 bases; unmatched junction nucleotides: 8. CDR1 and CDR2 (germline): DFQATT, SNEGSKA (reference sequence). The CDR3 DNA sequence: TGCAGTGCTAGACCTATCGCCGGGGGGGCCTACAATGAGCAGTTCTTC. Translating gives CSARPIAGGAYNEQFF.

There are a few counts of this clonotype. J is TRBJ2-5 and V is TRBV7-9; D is undetermined. The CDR3 runs 15 residues. Germline assignment: CDR1 SEHNR and CDR2 FQNEAQ (reference sequence). The V and J ends lost 6 bases and 4 bases respectively, with 18 bases between them. CDR3: CASRDPRPLGETQYF. Here the CDR3 DNA reads TGTGCCAGCAGAGACCCGAGACCCCTCGGAGAGACCCAGTACTTC.

This chain connects TRBV10-3 to TRBJ1-5; TRBD1 is a possible D gene (6 bases). The CDR3 has 14 residues. From germline, CDR1 is ENHRY and CDR2 SYGVKD. V dropped 3 bases and J dropped 9 bases, with 15 bases sitting between them. This CDR3 reads CAISDGGPGRPQHF. In nucleotides, the CDR3 is TGTGCCATCAGTGATGGGGGCCCGGGTAGGCCCCAGCATTTT.

Here the CDR3 DNA reads TGCGCCAGCAGCTCCAAGACTGGCGGAGAGACCCAGTACTTC. As protein: CASSSKTGGETQYF. The rearrangement links TRBV5-1 to TRBJ2-5; no firm D call. V gave up 3 bases and J gave up 4 bases, with 13 bases separating them. Germline V gives CDR1 SGHRS, CDR2 YFSETQ. This CDR3 has 14 amino acids.

V usage is TRBV7-9 and J usage is TRBJ2-1, with 10 bases lining up with TRBD2. The trim removed 5 bases at V and 0 bases at J, leaving 4 bases unmatched. The CDR3 has 16 residues. CDR1 SEHNR and CDR2 FQNEAQ come from the germline V gene (reference sequence). CDR3 in DNA: TGTGCCAGCAGCGGTCAGCGGGGGGGCTCCTACAATGAGCAGTTCTTC. Translated, it gives CASSGQRGGSYNEQFF. The full variable domain, rest sourced from reference TRBV7-9 and TRBJ2-1, is DTGVSQNPRHKITKRGQNVTFRCDPISEHNRLYWYRQTLGQGPEFLTYFQNEAQLEKSRLLSDRFSAERPKGSFSTLEIQRTEQGDSAMYLCASSGQRGGSYNEQFFGPGTRLTVL.

With respect to this clonotype: One base away lies a much larger clone, so this may be a sequencing read error. The rearrangement links TRBV3-1 to TRBJ2-1; 9 bases fit TRBD2. Germline V lookup: CDR1 LGHDT, CDR2 YNNKEL (reference sequence). The CDR3 runs to 18 residues. The CDR3 here is CATSQDGPLAGDILEQFF. CDR3 coding DNA: TGTGCCACCAGCCAAGATGGACCACTAGCGGGCGACATCCTTGAGCAGTTCTTC.

For this clonotype: A much larger clone differs from this one at a single base, so this may be a read error. The chain has TRBV9 and TRBJ1-2, with D possibly matching TRBD1 (6 bases). The V end lost 4 bases, the J end lost 3 bases, and 10 bases lay between the germline ends. The CDR3 consists of 13 residues. CDR1 and CDR2 (germline): SGDLS, YYNGEE. CDR3 nucleotide sequence: TGTGCCAGCAGCCGGACAGTGGACTATGGCTACACCTTC. Translation: CASSRTVDYGYTF.

This clonotype occurred a few times. The CDR3 reads CASSLDTYTDTQYF. Here the CDR3 DNA reads TGCGCCAGCAGCTTGGACACTTACACAGATACGCAGTATTTT. J is TRBJ2-3 and V is TRBV5-1; D gene uncertain. Germline V lookup: CDR1 SGHRS, CDR2 YFSETQ. The CDR3 consists of 14 residues. The V end was cut by 0 bases, the J end by 2 bases, with 7 bases between.

This clonotype was seen a handful of times. V usage is TRBV7-8 and J usage is TRBJ2-3; D may be TRBD2 (7 bases). The V end was cut by 5 bases, the J end by 0 bases, with 15 bases between. The CDR3 sequence is 16 residues long. Germline V gives CDR1 SGHVS, CDR2 FQNEAQ. The CDR3 DNA reads TGTGCCAGCAGCCCCATAGGGGGGGGTAGCACAGATACGCAGTATTTT. Its translation: CASSPIGGGSTDTQYF.

This clonotype was seen more than once but under ten times. This chain links TRBV29-1 with TRBJ2-1; D remains unclear. Trimming cost V 5 bases and J 0 bases, with 11 bases left between them. The CDR3 has 14 amino acids. Germline CDR1 is SQVTM and CDR2 is ANQGSEA. CDR3 sequence: CSVLVLSSYNEQFF. The CDR3 DNA reads TGCAGCGTTTTGGTCTTGAGCTCCTACAATGAGCAGTTCTTC.

This clonotype was counted between two and nine times. CDR3 nucleotide sequence: TGTGCCAGCAGTGAATATCGCGTGAATGAGCAGTTCTTC. It specifies CASSEYRVNEQFF. The chain combines TRBV25-1 with TRBJ2-1; no firm D call. The germline V and J ends were trimmed by 0 bases and 7 bases, with 7 bases remaining between them. Germline values: CDR1 MGHDK, CDR2 SYGVNS. This CDR3 is built from 13 residues.

This rearrangement joins TRBV5-5 to TRBJ1-6; 9 bases are a match to TRBD1. The CDR3 has 15 amino acids. V gave up 4 bases and J gave up 11 bases; unmatched junction bases: 10. Germline V gene lookup returns CDR1 SGHKS and CDR2 YYEKEE (reference sequence). The CDR3 DNA sequence: TGTGCCAGCAGCCTGGGCGCGGGACAGGGAGCACCCCTCCACTTT. Encoded protein: CASSLGAGQGAPLHF.

In its sample, this clonotype was seen a few times. The CDR3 is CASLMPVSGANVLTF. The CDR3 DNA reads TGTGCCAGCCTAATGCCCGTATCTGGGGCCAACGTCCTGACTTTC. V is TRBV6-2 or TRBV6-3 and J is TRBJ2-6, with no clear D. With 8 bases removed from V and 1 base from J, the gap between germline ends came to 12 bases. The CDR3 spans 15 residues. Germline V gene sequence: CDR1 MNHEY, CDR2 SVGEGT.

This clonotype has a handful of counts. The rearrangement joins TRBV7-2 to TRBJ2-5; 7 nucleotides agree with TRBD1. CDR3 size: 14 residues. V dropped 5 bases and J dropped 1; count of bases not matched to a gene: 4. Germline CDR1 SGHTA, CDR2 FQGNSA. CDR3 loop: CASSRTGPQETQYF. The DNA of the CDR3 is TGTGCCAGCAGCCGGACAGGCCCCCAAGAGACCCAGTACTTC. Drawing the rest from reference TRBV7-2 and TRBJ2-5, the complete variable domain is GAGVSQSPSNKVTEKGKDVELRCDPISGHTALYWYRQSLGQGLEFLIYFQGNSAPDKSGLPSDRFSAERTGGSVSTLTIQRTQQEDSAVYLCASSRTGPQETQYFGPGTRLLVL.

This sequence joins TRBV10-3 and TRBJ2-3; no reliable D call. The V end lost 7 bases, the J end lost 2 bases, and 10 bases lay between the germline ends. This CDR3 contains 13 residues. The germline CDR1 and CDR2 sequences are ENHRY and SYGVKD. In DNA form, the CDR3 reads TGTGCCATCAACCCAGAACCCACAGATACGCAGTATTTT. Translated: CAINPEPTDTQYF.

The CDR3 spells CASRQIETQYF. The CDR3 DNA is TGTGCCAGCAGGCAAATAGAGACCCAGTACTTC. The chain is built from TRBV12-3 or TRBV12-4 and TRBJ2-5, with D unresolved. The CDR3 runs 11 residues. The germline V and J ends were trimmed by 6 bases and 4 bases, with 6 bases remaining between them.